A single count supports the clone carrying this TCR beta chain. The antigen remains unidentified. PCR involved 60 Vbeta and 13 Jbeta primers. Assay: immunoSEQ multiplex PCR; the TCRdb copy retains only in-frame clones and omits some. The sample yields more than 100,000 clones, over 60% seen once. These data originate in a study of cytomegalovirus exposure and HLA in healthy donors. Study findings and constraints: Listed as cytomegalovirus-associated were 150 to 200 TCR beta chains.

The germline V gene has CDR1 SGHTA and CDR2 FQGTGA. CDR3 size: 16 residues. The V gene end was trimmed by 6 bases and the J gene end by 3 bases; junction bases not matched to a gene: 9. This TCR came from a woman aged 40 to 50 in good health and CMV-seropositive. The material sequenced was PBMCs. This chain joins TRBV7-3 and TRBJ2-5, with TRBD2 matching over 11 bases. CDR3 sequence (DNA): TGTGCCAGCAGATCGATGCCGGGACTAGCGGAAGAGACCCAGTACTTC. It yields the protein CASRSMPGLAEETQYF.